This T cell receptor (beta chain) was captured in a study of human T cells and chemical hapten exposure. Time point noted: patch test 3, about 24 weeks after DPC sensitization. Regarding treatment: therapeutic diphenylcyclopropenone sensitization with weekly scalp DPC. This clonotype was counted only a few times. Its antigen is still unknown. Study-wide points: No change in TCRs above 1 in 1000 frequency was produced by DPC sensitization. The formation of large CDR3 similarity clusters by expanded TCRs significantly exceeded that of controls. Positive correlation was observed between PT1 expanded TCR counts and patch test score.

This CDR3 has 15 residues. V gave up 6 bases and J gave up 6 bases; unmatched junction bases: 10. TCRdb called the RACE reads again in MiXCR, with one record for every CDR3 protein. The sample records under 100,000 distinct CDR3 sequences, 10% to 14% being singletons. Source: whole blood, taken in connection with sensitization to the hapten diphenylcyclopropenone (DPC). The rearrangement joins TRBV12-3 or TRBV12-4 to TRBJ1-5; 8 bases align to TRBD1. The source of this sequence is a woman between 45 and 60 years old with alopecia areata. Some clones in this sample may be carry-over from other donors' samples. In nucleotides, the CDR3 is TGTGCCAGCAGCCTAGGACAGGGAGAGAGTCAGCCCCAGCATTTT. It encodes CASSLGQGESQPQHF.